The text below deals with one TCR beta chain. Its cognate antigen has yet to be identified. Base qualities are missing; no much larger clone stands one base away. The data are from a study of T cell responses to AZD1222 COVID-19 vaccine listed by TCRdb under 2021. Regarding the study in general: TCR sequencing covered over 230 trial participants: about 210 given two doses of AZD1222 and 26 given two doses of MenACWY control vaccine. Trial participants were enrolled by age into subgroups of 18-55, 56-69 and 70-plus years, and around 140, 26 and 57 TCR-sequenced participants, respectively, were included in these subgroups.

The meaning of the sample's time point label: about 28 days (+/-7) after the second vaccine dose. AZD1222 recipients given second doses at about 4 weeks or at about 12 weeks were pooled, since spike-specific TCR depth and breadth were not found to differ between the two schedules. Vaccinee samples came from UK trials COV001 and COV002, including a single-blind randomized controlled phase 2/3 trial of AZD1222 (ChAdOx1 nCoV-19) in healthy adults. For TCRbeta chain sequencing, PBMC samples were collected from trial participants at day 0 and at day 28 after the second dose. The paper as a whole reports these results and caveats: Most participants were white British and females outnumbered males, and the authors suggested that clonal diversity may have been underestimated. The vaccine-associated CD4 TCRs covered the entire spike protein, and the dominant responses fell in regions 160-218 and 743-854. Conclusions about previously exposed vaccinees are limited, since just 6 or 7 AZD1222 recipients were seropositive for SARS-CoV-2 at baseline. After two AZD1222 doses, spike-specific TCR breadth and depth were significantly higher than at day 0 and than in MenACWY recipients. Because no samples from the day 14 peak response were available, repertoires could be characterized only after the peak T cell response. The 56-69-year group was small, and its depth increase did not reach significance, likely because of low power. Nearly half of unique spike-specific TCRs reportedly recognized epitopes outside regions mutated in the B.1.351 and B.1.1.7 variants.

There are 12 amino acids in the CDR3, from cysteine to phenylalanine inclusive. The kept DNA is CDR3 alone, 36 bases in frame from the first base. CDR1 MNHNY and CDR2 SVGAGI are derived from the germline V gene (reference sequence). A distance of 12 bases separates the germline ends of V and J, which lose 5 bases and 8 bases respectively. The CDR3 regions of human TCRbeta chains were analyzed by immunosequencing. The published analysis was carried out like this. TCRs in the repertoires were matched against a reference library of SARS-CoV-2-specific TCRs that had been generated with the MIRA antigen-specificity platform. Breadth was defined as the fraction of unique TCRs that were SARS-CoV-2-associated. Depth was defined as the fraction of total T cells that were SARS-CoV-2-associated. Each spike-specific TCR was assigned to its reactive spike region and to a CD4 or CD8 class using the MIRA data. Log10-transformed breadth and depth values were compared by one-way ANOVA with Sidak's multiple comparisons tests. TCRdb took this table from immuneACCESS and kept in-frame rearrangements with V and J called. Such tables lack part of the clones; where checked against another copy, unresolved V genes explain under half of the gap, and the rest is unexplained. V, J and clone size are taken as reported in that table, and D and trimming were inferred from the DNA itself. For this sample the table gives roughly 140,000 clones, of which roughly 90% were detected only once. The ten largest clonotypes hold roughly 1.7% of the sample.

This receptor was identified in an adult who received the AZD1222 COVID-19 vaccine. The chain couples TRBV6-6 to TRBJ1-2, with the D gene uncertain. Material: peripheral blood, obtained 28 days after the second AZD1222 dose. The CDR3 has the sequence CASSPQSGGYTF. The DNA reads TGTGCCAGCAGTCCCCAATCTGGGGGCTACACCTTC.